The rows below give T cell receptor beta chains drawn from one sample of a study of radiotherapy plus CTLA-4 blockade in lung cancer. TCRdb's copy holds only in-frame clones and misses some; the assay was immunoSEQ multiplex PCR. The repertoire consists of tens of thousands of clones, with around 71% occurring once and the leading ten covering less than 3.5%. The sequenced sample was peripheral blood, obtained from a patient treated with radiotherapy plus ipilimumab. Receptor source: a human donor with non-small cell lung cancer whose response to radiotherapy plus ipilimumab could not be evaluated. CDR3s include the opening cysteine and the closing phenylalanine or tryptophan. The order of the fields is D gene, clone size, V gene, CDR3 length, J gene, CDR3 DNA, CDR3 protein. D genes are given only for firm matches. Where a row states a size, it is once, few, many or the class of an expanded clone; other rows omit it.

.	.	TRBV11-3	13	TRBJ2-5	TGTGCCAGCAGCTTAGGTAGACTGGAGACCCAGTACTTC	CASSLGRLETQYF
TRBD2	once	TRBV6-1	14	TRBJ2-3	TGTGCCAGCAGCCTAGCGGGAGGGGCAGATACGCAGTATTTT	CASSLAGGADTQYF
TRBD1	.	TRBV9	15	TRBJ2-3	TGTGCCAGCAGCGCCACCACAGGGGTAGCAGATACGCAGTATTTT	CASSATTGVADTQYF
TRBD1	.	TRBV4-2	14	TRBJ1-2	TGTGCCAGCAGCCCCTGGACAGGGGGGTATGGCTACACCTTC	CASSPWTGGYGYTF
.	few	TRBV4-2	14	TRBJ1-2	TGTGCCAGCAGCCAAGGTGGGGGCGGCTATGGCTACACCTTC	CASSQGGGGYGYTF
.	.	TRBV27	15	TRBJ1-4	TGTGCCAGCAGTTTATTCATGGGGCCAGGTGAAAAACTGTTTTTT	CASSLFMGPGEKLFF
TRBD1	few	TRBV7-2	15	TRBJ1-5	TGTGCCAGCAGTCTAGGGACAGGGGCGTATCAGCCCCAGCATTTT	CASSLGTGAYQPQHF
.	.	TRBV2	15	TRBJ1-5	TGTGCCAGCAGTGAAGTTGGCAGGGTAACGCAGCCCCAGCATTTT	CASSEVGRVTQPQHF
TRBD2	.	TRBV4-2	16	TRBJ2-3	TGTGCCAGCAGCCCCCGGCTAGCGGGAGCCGGAGATACGCAGTATTTT	CASSPRLAGAGDTQYF
TRBD1	.	TRBV27	13	TRBJ1-2	TGTGCCAGCAGTTCGACAGGGAACTATGGCTACACCTTC	CASSSTGNYGYTF
.	once	TRBV11-2	11	TRBJ2-5	TGTGCCAGCAGCCAAGAGGACTTGCCATACTTC	CASSQEDLPYF
.	.	TRBV7-8	17	TRBJ1-6	TGTGCCAGCAGCTTAAGCGGGGGCTTTTCTCATAATTCACCCCTCCACTTT	CASSLSGGFSHNSPLHF
TRBD1	.	TRBV6-6	14	TRBJ1-1	TGTGCCAGCGGGACAGCCTCTATGAACACTGAAGCTTTCTTT	CASGTASMNTEAFF
.	once	TRBV4-1	14	TRBJ2-7	TGCGCCAGCAGCCAAGATCTTATCCGGTACGAGCAGTACTTC	CASSQDLIRYEQYF
.	.	TRBV4-3	12	TRBJ2-4	TGCGCCAGCAGCCCGAGGAGAAACATTCAGTACTTC	CASSPRRNIQYF
TRBD2	.	TRBV29-1	15	TRBJ2-3	TGCAGCGTTAACGGAGCGGGGGGCCGCACAGATACGCAGTATTTT	CSVNGAGGRTDTQYF
.	few	TRBV15	15	TRBJ1-1	TGTGCCACCAGCAGAGCTATGGCAGGGGCATTGGAAGCTTTCTTT	CATSRAMAGALEAFF
.	.	TRBV6-1	14	TRBJ2-5	TGTGCCAGCAGTGAAGTTATGGGGGACAAGACCCAGTACTTC	CASSEVMGDKTQYF
.	.	TRBV5-1	14	TRBJ1-3	TGCGCCAGCAGCTTGGGGGGGGCTGGAAACACCATATATTTT	CASSLGGAGNTIYF
TRBD1	few	TRBV23-1	15	TRBJ2-1	TGCGCCACCCAAAGGTCGGGACAGGGCTACAATGAGCAGTTCTTC	CATQRSGQGYNEQFF
TRBD2	few	TRBV28	17	TRBJ2-7	TGTGCCAGCAGTTTTTGGCTAGCGGAGGTAGGCTCCTACGAGCAGTACTTC	CASSFWLAEVGSYEQYF